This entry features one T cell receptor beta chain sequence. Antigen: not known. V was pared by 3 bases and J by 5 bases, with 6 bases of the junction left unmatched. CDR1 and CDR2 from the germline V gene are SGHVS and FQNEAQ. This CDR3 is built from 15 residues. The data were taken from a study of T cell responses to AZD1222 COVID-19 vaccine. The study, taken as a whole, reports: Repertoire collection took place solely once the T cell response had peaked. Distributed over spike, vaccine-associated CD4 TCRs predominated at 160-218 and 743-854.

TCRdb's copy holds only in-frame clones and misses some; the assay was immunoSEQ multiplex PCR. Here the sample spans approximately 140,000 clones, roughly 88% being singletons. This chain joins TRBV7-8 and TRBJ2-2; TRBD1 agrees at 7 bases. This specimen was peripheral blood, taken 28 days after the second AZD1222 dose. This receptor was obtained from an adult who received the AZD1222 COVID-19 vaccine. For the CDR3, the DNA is TGTGCCAGCAGCTTTCGACAGGGTCGGACCGGGGAGCTGTTTTTT. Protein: CASSFRQGRTGELFF. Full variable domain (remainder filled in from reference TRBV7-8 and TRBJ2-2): GAGVSQSPRYKVAKRGQDVALRCDPISGHVSLFWYQQALGQGPEFLTYFQNEAQLDKSGLPSDRFFAERPEGSVSTLKIQRTQQEDSAVYLCASSFRQGRTGELFFGEGSRLTVL.